These 22 T cell receptor beta chains share one sample of origin, sequenced in a study of T-cell reconstitution after alpha-beta-depleted transplantation in children. Preparation of the TCRbeta library involved a method that used unique molecular identifiers. TCRdb ran MiXCR on the PCR reads and lists one entry per CDR3 protein. The data show some 240,000 distinct CDR3 sequences, around 8.9% seen once. The source was PBMCs from the stem cell graft donor, collected from the stem cell graft. The origin of the receptors is a human donor who donated a stem cell graft to a child with SCID.

This clonotype was picked up many times. The chain has TRBV7-2 and TRBJ2-3; no firm D call. Germline lookup yields CDR1 SGHTA and CDR2 FQGNSA. The V end was cut by 1 base, the J end by 6 bases, with 8 bases between. The CDR3 length is 13 residues. The CDR3 DNA reads as TGTGCCAGCAGCTTAGACTGGCAGGATACGCAGTATTTT. This sequence encodes CASSLDWQDTQYF.

In regard to this clonotype: A much larger clone differs by one base, so this may be a read error. V gene TRBV7-9 combines with J gene TRBJ2-2; possible D gene TRBD1, 6 bases. The CDR3 runs 13 residues. Germline V CDR1 and CDR2: SEHNR, FQNEAQ (reference sequence). CDR3 protein: CPSSLRTAGELFF. In DNA form, the CDR3 reads TGTCCCAGCAGCTTAAGGACAGCCGGGGAGCTGTTTTTT. The whole variable domain, filled in from reference TRBV7-9 and TRBJ2-2, reads DTGVSQNPRHKITKRGQNVTFRCDPISEHNRLYWYRQTLGQGPEFLTYFQNEAQLEKSRLLSDRFSAERPKGSFSTLEIQRTEQGDSAMYLCPSSLRTAGELFFGEGSRLTVL.

In its sample, this clonotype was seen many times. The chain has TRBV5-1 and TRBJ1-3; D is unclear. The ends were cut back, 4 bases at V and 0 bases at J, with 14 bases in the middle. CDR3 length: 16 residues. Germline values: CDR1 SGHRS, CDR2 YFSETQ. CDR3 in DNA: TGCGCCAGCAGCGACCGACCGCCGGACTCTGGAAACACCATATATTTT. Protein: CASSDRPPDSGNTIYF. Complete variable domain (other parts from reference TRBV5-1 and TRBJ1-3): KAGVTQTPRYLIKTRGQQVTLSCSPISGHRSVSWYQQTPGQGLQFLFEYFSETQRNKGNFPGRFSGRQFSNSRSEMNVSTLELGDSALYLCASSDRPPDSGNTIYFGEGSWLTVV.

This clonotype came up many times. The rearrangement joins TRBV5-1 to TRBJ2-1, with 7 bases identical to TRBD2. CDR1 and CDR2 (germline): SGHRS, YFSETQ. This CDR3 region has 15 residues. J gave up 4 bases and V 0 bases, and 4 bases lay outside the gene matches. The CDR3, as DNA: TGCGCCAGCAGCTTGGAGCCTAGCGGATACAATGAGCAGTTCTTC. Amino acid sequence: CASSLEPSGYNEQFF.

This clonotype was counted many times. This sequence joins TRBV5-1 and TRBJ2-1; D uncertain. CDR3 length equals 13 residues. Germline V gives CDR1 SGHRS, CDR2 YFSETQ. Deletions cut 0 bases from V and 6 bases from J, with 7 bases between. The CDR3 here is CASSLGQANEQFF. The DNA of the CDR3 is TGCGCCAGCAGCTTGGGGCAGGCCAATGAGCAGTTCTTC.

This clonotype was counted ten times or more. V is TRBV29-1 and J is TRBJ1-1, with D unclear. The CDR3 has 13 residues. Trimming shortened V by 7 bases and J by 0 bases, and 12 bases separated the two germline ends. From germline, CDR1 is SQVTM and CDR2 ANQGSEA. The DNA for the CDR3 is TGCAGCGCCGGTTTAGGTATGAACACTGAAGCTTTCTTT. Translated, it gives CSAGLGMNTEAFF. Using reference TRBV29-1 and TRBJ1-1 for the parts outside the CDR3, the full variable domain is SAVISQKPSRDICQRGTSLTIQCQVDSQVTMMFWYRQQPGQSLTLIATANQGSEATYESGFVIDKFPISRPNLTFSTLTVSNMSPEDSSIYLCSAGLGMNTEAFFGQGTRLTVV.

This clonotype was observed many times. The rearrangement links TRBV20-1 to TRBJ1-1; no definite D call. In germline, CDR1 is DFQATT, CDR2 SNEGSKA (reference sequence). The V end lost 6 bases, the J end lost 1 base, and 9 bases lay between the germline ends. CDR3 length equals 12 residues. The CDR3 region is CSAPSGNTEAFF. As DNA, the CDR3 is TGCAGTGCCCCGTCAGGGAACACTGAAGCTTTCTTT.

This clonotype showed up many times. This chain connects TRBV6-5 to TRBJ2-1, with 7 bases fitting TRBD1. The CDR3 covers 14 residues. Germline lookup yields CDR1 MNHEY and CDR2 SVGAGI. The V and J ends lost 7 bases and 6 bases, in that order; junction bases with no gene match: 9. CDR3 in amino acids: CASKPPGQRNEQFF. The DNA of the CDR3 is TGTGCCAGCAAGCCGCCGGGACAGCGCAATGAGCAGTTCTTC.

This clonotype showed up many times. The V and J genes are TRBV4-2 and TRBJ2-1; 7 positions match TRBD1. V shed 6 bases, J shed 3 bases, and the junction held 8 bases outside the gene matches. Germline CDR1 is LGHNA and CDR2 is YNFKEQ. The CDR3 is 15 residues long. CDR3 loop: CASSLGDSIYNEQFF. The CDR3, as DNA: TGTGCCAGCAGTCTGGGGGACAGTATCTACAATGAGCAGTTCTTC.

In this sample, this clonotype turned up many times. This may be a read error: a much more frequent sequence differs by one nucleotide. V usage is TRBV27 and J usage is TRBJ1-1; 8 nucleotides match TRBD1. Germline V CDR1 and CDR2: MNHEY, SMNVEV (reference sequence). The CDR3 loop spans 13 amino acids. The junction had 4 bases not matched to a gene; V was cut back by 6 bases and J by 4 bases. The CDR3 here is CASSRQGITEAFF. The CDR3, as DNA: TGTGCCAGCAGCCGACAGGGGATCACTGAAGCTTTCTTT.

This clonotype was seen repeatedly, ten times or more. This sequence joins TRBV18 and TRBJ2-7; 7 nucleotides line up with TRBD1. CDR3 length: 13 amino acids. Germline V CDR1 and CDR2: KGHSH, LQKENI. Unmatched junction bases numbered 2, after V lost 3 bases and J lost 3 bases. CDR3 in DNA: TGTGCCAGCTCACCGGGGACAGACTACGAGCAGTACTTC. Its protein is CASSPGTDYEQYF.

This clonotype showed up many times. The chain couples TRBV3-1 to TRBJ2-7; TRBD1 matches 9 bases. Germline CDR1 LGHDT, CDR2 YNNKEL (reference sequence). Unmatched junction bases numbered 12, after V lost 3 bases and J lost 6 bases. The CDR3 has 16 residues. The chain's CDR3 is CASSHLPGQGISEQYF. The CDR3 coding sequence is TGTGCCAGCAGCCACCTTCCGGGACAGGGAATTTCCGAGCAGTACTTC.

Comments on this clonotype: Given a much more abundant clone one base away, this may be a read error. V is TRBV27 and J is TRBJ2-3; 8 nucleotides agree with TRBD1. This CDR3 contains 14 residues. The V gene's germline CDR1 is MNHEY and CDR2 SMNVEV (reference sequence). V was pared by 8 bases and J by 5 bases, with 9 bases of the junction left unmatched. CDR3 protein: CASSGAGGIDTQYF. The CDR3 coding sequence is TGTGCCAGCTCTGGAGCAGGGGGCATAGATACGCAGTATTTT.

This clonotype was found many times. The gene calls are TRBV6-5 and TRBJ2-1, with 15 bases matching TRBD2. The CDR3 is 16 amino acids. Germline CDR1 and CDR2: MNHEY and SVGAGI. V was clipped by 5 bases and J by 9 bases; unmatched bases: 8. The CDR3 spells CASSKRTSGGAGEQFF. The CDR3 DNA reads TGTGCCAGCAGTAAACGGACTAGCGGGGGGGCAGGTGAGCAGTTCTTC.

This clonotype has a count of ten or more. The chain uses TRBV6-1 and TRBJ1-1; D is uncertain. V was shortened by 6 bases and J by 1 base, with 15 bases between the two germline ends. Germline CDR1 reads MNHNS; CDR2 reads SASEGT. CDR3 length equals 15 residues. This CDR3 reads CASSLLRTANTEAFF. Written as DNA, the CDR3 is TGTGCCAGCAGCCTTTTGCGTACAGCGAACACTGAAGCTTTCTTT.

This clonotype was observed many times. The CDR3 here is CASSLGDRGWSSYEQYF. The CDR3 DNA reads as TGTGCCAGCAGCTTGGGTGACAGGGGCTGGAGCTCCTACGAGCAGTACTTC. The chain couples TRBV5-6 to TRBJ2-7; 8 bases line up with TRBD1. The germline V gene encodes CDR1 SGHDT and CDR2 YYEEEE. After removal of 0 bases from V and 0 bases from J, the junction contained 8 bases not matched to a gene. The CDR3 loop spans 17 amino acids.

Ten or more counts support this clonotype. J is TRBJ2-3 and V is TRBV12-3 or TRBV12-4, with 15 bases matching TRBD2. The CDR3 runs 17 residues. V lost 6 bases and J lost 1; bases outside the gene matches: 5. The DNA for the CDR3 is TGTGCCAGCAGCCCGGGACTAGCGGGGGGTGGCACAGATACGCAGTATTTT. Residues: CASSPGLAGGGTDTQYF.

Many counts were recorded for this clonotype. This rearrangement joins TRBV10-2 to TRBJ2-3; D may correspond to TRBD1 or TRBD2 (6 bases each). Trimming stripped 2 bases from V and 4 bases from J, with 10 bases between. Germline lookup yields CDR1 WSHSY and CDR2 SAAADI. This CDR3 spans 14 amino acids. The CDR3: CASSEGGGADTQYF. CDR3 bases: TGCGCCAGCAGTGAGGGAGGGGGAGCAGATACGCAGTATTTT.

This clonotype was picked up many times. The J gene is TRBJ2-2, the V gene TRBV5-1, with a tentative D call TRBD1 (6 bases). Trimming shortened V by 2 bases and J by 5 bases, and 13 bases separated the two germline ends. The germline V gene encodes CDR1 SGHRS and CDR2 YFSETQ. The length of the CDR3 is 15 residues. The CDR3 DNA reads as TGCGCCAGCAGCTTCACAGGGCTTGGGACCGGGGAGCTGTTTTTT. Residues: CASSFTGLGTGELFF.

This clonotype was recorded at least ten times. The chain joins TRBV20-1 to TRBJ2-3; 7 bases align to TRBD1. The J segment lost 4 bases and the V segment lost 6 bases, leaving 10 bases of the junction unmatched. This CDR3 is 14 amino acids long. Per germline, CDR1 DFQATT and CDR2 SNEGSKA (reference sequence). In DNA, the CDR3 is TGCAGTGCCAACCGGGACAGAGCCTCAGATACGCAGTATTTT. Translation gives CSANRDRASDTQYF.

In its sample, this clonotype was seen many times. The chain uses TRBV5-1 and TRBJ2-3; D is undetermined. CDR3 size: 16 residues. The germline gives CDR1 SGHRS, CDR2 YFSETQ. Trimming shortened V by 4 bases and J by 0 bases, and 15 bases separated the two germline ends. The CDR3 loop reads CASSPRVGSSTDTQYF. The CDR3 DNA reads as TGCGCCAGCAGCCCACGGGTTGGTTCTAGCACAGATACGCAGTATTTT.

This clonotype occurred many times. This chain joins TRBV18 and TRBJ1-2; D gene uncertain. CDR1 and CDR2 from the germline V gene are KGHSH and LQKENI. The CDR3 consists of 15 residues. Trimming removed 0 bases from V and 0 bases from J, with 8 bases in between. CDR3 sequence (DNA): TGTGCCAGCTCACCACCGTCGAGTGCTAACTATGGCTACACCTTC. Translation gives CASSPPSSANYGYTF. Looking up the rest from reference TRBV18 and TRBJ1-2 gives the full variable domain: NAGVMQNPRHLVRRRGQEARLRCSPMKGHSHVYWYRQLPEEGLKFMVYLQKENIIDESGMPKERFSAEFPKEGPSILRIQQVVRGDSAAYFCASSPPSSANYGYTFGSGTRLTVV.